These 30 T cell receptor beta chains share one sample of origin, sequenced in a study of T cells in Graves' hyperthyroidism and ophthalmopathy. Amplification targeted TCR beta CDR3 regions from RNA transcripts. The HTBI set primed first-round TCR CDR3 RT-PCR. Each CDR3 protein is one row after TCRdb ran MiXCR on the multiplex PCR reads. The sample contains over 450,000 distinct CDR3 sequences, over 15% of which appear only once. What was sequenced was blood. These receptors originate from a woman aged 18-29 years with Graves' ophthalmopathy.

There are many counts of this clonotype. This sequence joins TRBV11-2 and TRBJ1-1; perhaps TRBD1 as D (6 bases). With 5 bases removed from V and 1 base from J, the gap between germline ends came to 20 bases. Germline CDR1 and CDR2: SGHAT and FQNNGV. CDR3 length: 17 amino acids. The DNA for the CDR3 is TGTGCCAGCAGCGACCAGAATTCGGCGGGGGCGAACACTGAAGCTTTCTTT. Amino acid sequence: CASSDQNSAGANTEAFF.

This clonotype showed up many times. The chain recombines TRBV12-3 or TRBV12-4 with TRBJ1-5; TRBD1 is a possible D gene (6 bases). This CDR3 comprises 14 residues. Trimming left V 1 base short and J 6 bases short, with 10 bases between. As DNA, the CDR3 is TGTGCCAGCAGTTTAGAGGGGGGACGTCAGCCCCAGCATTTT. This sequence encodes CASSLEGGRQPQHF.

This clonotype was counted many times. This chain connects TRBV3-1 to TRBJ2-1; either TRBD1 or TRBD2 may supply D (5 bases each). The CDR3 has 15 amino acids. Germline CDR1 reads LGHDT; CDR2 reads YNNKEL (reference sequence). Trimming took off 3 bases at V and 3 bases at J, with 12 bases between the two ends. CDR3 sequence reads: CASSQAPGGYNEQFF. The CDR3 region has the DNA TGTGCCAGCAGCCAGGCCCCTGGGGGCTACAATGAGCAGTTCTTC.

This clonotype occurred many times. The J gene is TRBJ2-5, the V gene TRBV3-1; D gene ambiguous. Between the trimmed V and J ends, which lost 0 bases and 1 base, there was a span of 15 bases. Germline CDR1 reads LGHDT; CDR2 reads YNNKEL (reference sequence). This CDR3 has 17 amino acids. In DNA, the CDR3 is TGTGCCAGCAGCCAAGATTATCGACGACTGAGCCAAGAGACCCAGTACTTC. Translation gives CASSQDYRRLSQETQYF.

This clonotype was detected ten times or more. This chain connects TRBV20-1 to TRBJ2-2; TRBD2 matches 10 bases. Per the germline V gene, CDR1 is DFQATT and CDR2 is SNEGSKA (reference sequence). The V and J ends lost 1 base and 4 bases, in that order; junction bases with no gene match: 3. The CDR3 covers 15 residues. The CDR3, as DNA: TGCAGTGCTAGAGGAGCGGGAGGGGTCACCGGGGAGCTGTTTTTT. It encodes CSARGAGGVTGELFF.

The table lists this clonotype with many counts. The rearrangement joins TRBV2 to TRBJ2-5; D ambiguous. The CDR3 is 13 amino acids. V shed 5 bases and J shed 2 bases, with 9 bases lying between them. Germline CDR1 SNHLY, CDR2 FYNNEI. The CDR3 DNA sequence: TGTGCCAGCAGTCACCCATCGCAAGAGACCCAGTACTTC. Translated: CASSHPSQETQYF.

This clonotype was observed many times. The rearrangement uses TRBV5-1 and TRBJ1-1; D may be TRBD1 (5 bases). Per the germline V gene, CDR1 is SGHRS and CDR2 is YFSETQ. This CDR3 spans 15 amino acids. Between the trimmed V and J ends, which lost 0 bases and 0 bases, there was a span of 9 bases. The chain's CDR3 is CASSLDGGMNTEAFF. The CDR3 coding sequence is TGCGCCAGCAGCTTGGACGGGGGAATGAACACTGAAGCTTTCTTT. Filled out from reference TRBV5-1 and TRBJ1-1, the complete variable domain reads KAGVTQTPRYLIKTRGQQVTLSCSPISGHRSVSWYQQTPGQGLQFLFEYFSETQRNKGNFPGRFSGRQFSNSRSEMNVSTLELGDSALYLCASSLDGGMNTEAFFGQGTRLTVV.

This clonotype occurred many times. The chain recombines TRBV5-1 with TRBJ2-1; the D gene is possibly TRBD1 (5 bases). Deletions cut 4 bases from V and 3 bases from J, with 14 bases between. This CDR3 is built from 15 residues. Germline loops: CDR1 SGHRS, CDR2 YFSETQ. The CDR3 sequence: CASSRDSPLYNEQFF. In DNA, the CDR3 is TGCGCCAGCAGCCGCGACAGCCCTCTCTACAATGAGCAGTTCTTC.

At least ten counts were recorded for this clonotype. This sequence joins TRBV28 and TRBJ1-2, with D unclear. Germline assignment: CDR1 MDHEN and CDR2 SYDVKM. V lost 2 bases to trimming and J lost 2 bases, with 6 bases between them. The CDR3 contains 13 residues. This chain's CDR3 is CASSLPQNYGYTF. Written as DNA, the CDR3 is TGTGCCAGCAGTTTACCCCAAAACTATGGCTACACCTTC.

The chain employs TRBV19 and TRBJ2-3, with D possibly being TRBD1 (5 bases). The CDR3 covers 14 residues. V lost 6 bases to trimming and J lost 1 base, with 11 bases between them. From germline, CDR1 is LNHDA and CDR2 SQIVND (reference sequence). CDR3 region: CASSTAQGTDTQYF. Here the CDR3 DNA reads TGTGCCAGTAGCACGGCACAGGGCACAGATACGCAGTATTTT.

This clonotype was counted between two and nine times. The chain carries TRBV6-1 and TRBJ2-3, with 9 bases that match TRBD1. The trim removed 5 bases at V and 2 bases at J, leaving 11 bases unmatched. Germline V lookup: CDR1 MNHNS, CDR2 SASEGT. This CDR3 spans 17 amino acids. The CDR3 spells CASSTLPGQGYTDTQYF. CDR3 sequence (DNA): TGTGCCAGCAGTACACTTCCGGGACAGGGTTACACAGATACGCAGTATTTT.

This clonotype was seen a handful of times. V usage is TRBV29-1 and J usage is TRBJ2-3; TRBD2 matches at 12 bases. CDR1 and CDR2 (germline): SQVTM, ANQGSEA. The CDR3 length is 17 residues. Trimming at V came to 7 bases and at J to 0 bases, leaving 11 bases not matched to a gene. The CDR3 reads CSGLLAGGPHSTDTQYF. In DNA form, the CDR3 reads TGCAGCGGTCTACTAGCGGGGGGACCTCATAGCACAGATACGCAGTATTTT.

This clonotype was recorded many times. The chain joins TRBV5-1 to TRBJ1-6, with a possible D match to TRBD1 (6 bases). Trimming pared 6 bases from V and 7 bases from J, leaving 11 bases between. CDR1 is SGHRS and CDR2 is YFSETQ in the germline V gene. CDR3 length: 13 residues. CDR3 sequence: CASTRDTNSPLHF. The CDR3 coding sequence is TGCGCCAGCACGCGGGACACGAATTCACCCCTCCACTTT.

This clonotype was observed a single time. A much larger clone lies a single base off, so this may be a read error. The chain is built from TRBV6-1 and TRBJ1-2; D gene uncertain. CDR3 length: 17 amino acids. V gave up 3 bases and J gave up 8 bases, with 25 bases separating them. CDR1 is MNHNS and CDR2 is SASEGT in the germline V gene. The CDR3 bases are TGTGCCAGCAGTGATTACCGCCTATATGGTGAGGGTGGAGGCTACACCTTC. Translated: CASSDYRLYGEGGGYTF.

V is TRBV6-2 or TRBV6-3 and J is TRBJ1-2, with D tentatively TRBD1 (6 bases). Trimming left V 4 bases short and J 0 bases short, with 21 bases between. The germline CDR1 and CDR2 sequences are MNHEY and SVGEGT. The CDR3 spans 18 residues. The DNA for the CDR3 is TGTGCCAGCAGTTCCCTCACCCTTACAGGGACACCTAACTATGGCTACACCTTC. It translates to CASSSLTLTGTPNYGYTF.

V and J are TRBV19 and TRBJ1-5; tentatively, D is TRBD1 (5 bases). V was cut by 7 bases and J by 4 bases, with 17 bases left in between. The germline V gene has CDR1 LNHDA and CDR2 SQIVND (reference sequence). The CDR3 runs to 15 residues. CDR3 protein: CASKVGWGWNQPQHF. In nucleotides, the CDR3 is TGTGCCAGTAAGGTGGGCTGGGGCTGGAATCAGCCCCAGCATTTT.

This clonotype has ten or more counts. J is TRBJ1-1 and V is TRBV11-2; a weak D match, TRBD1 (6 bases). Germline assignment: CDR1 SGHAT and CDR2 FQNNGV. There are 18 residues in the CDR3. Trimming removed 0 bases at V and 4 bases at J, with 21 bases between. CDR3 coding DNA: TGTGCCAGCAGCTTAGATGCCTTTGCAGGGGCCCGAGGCACTGAAGCTTTCTTT. This translates into CASSLDAFAGARGTEAFF.

The CDR3 reads CASSRPGDTSNTGELFF. The CDR3 DNA follows: TGTGCCAGCAGCCGCCCGGGAGACACTTCGAACACCGGGGAGCTGTTTTTT. The J gene is TRBJ2-2, the V gene TRBV4-2, with TRBD2 as a possible D gene (6 bases). The CDR3 runs 17 residues. Trimming pared 4 bases from V and 0 bases from J, leaving 15 bases between. CDR1 LGHNA and CDR2 YNFKEQ come from the germline V gene.

This clonotype was detected many times. V and J are TRBV7-2 and TRBJ2-7, with 7 bases matching TRBD2. Germline V gene data show CDR1 as SGHTA and CDR2 as FQGNSA. With V trimmed by 0 bases and J by 2 bases, 7 bases remained unmatched. The CDR3 sequence is 16 residues long. The CDR3 DNA reads as TGTGCCAGCAGCTTAGCGACGGGAGGCCTTACCTACGAGCAGTACTTC. The encoded protein is CASSLATGGLTYEQYF.

This clonotype was observed at least ten times. The J gene is TRBJ1-1, the V gene TRBV6-1; 8 nucleotides line up with TRBD1. From germline, CDR1 is MNHNS and CDR2 SASEGT. This CDR3 spans 18 amino acids. J was trimmed by 0 bases and V by 6 bases; bases with no gene match: 15. CDR3 in DNA: TGTGCCAGCAGCCCAATCACCAGACAGGGGACGATGAACACTGAAGCTTTCTTT. Encoded protein: CASSPITRQGTMNTEAFF.

There are many counts of this clonotype. The V call is TRBV18, the J call TRBJ2-1; the match to TRBD2 covers 15 bases. Germline V CDR1 and CDR2: KGHSH, LQKENI. The CDR3 is made up of 16 amino acids. Trimming cost V 1 base and J 7 bases; bases outside gene matches: 2. The CDR3 coding sequence is TGTGCCAGCTCACCACGGACTAGCGGGAGGGGTAATGAGCAGTTCTTC. It specifies CASSPRTSGRGNEQFF.

The chain is built from TRBV7-2 and TRBJ2-2; weak D call: TRBD2 (5 bases). The V and J ends lost 2 bases and 3 bases respectively, with 10 bases between them. The germline V gene has CDR1 SGHTA and CDR2 FQGNSA. The CDR3 has 15 amino acids. CDR3 in amino acids: CASSLRGRHTGELFF. Here the CDR3 DNA reads TGTGCCAGCAGCTTACGAGGGCGCCACACCGGGGAGCTGTTTTTT.

This clonotype was seen only a few times. The chain recombines TRBV19 with TRBJ2-2; D uncertain. The length of the CDR3 is 11 residues. Trimming cost V 6 bases and J 6 bases, with 5 bases left between them. CDR1 LNHDA and CDR2 SQIVND come from the germline V gene (reference sequence). In nucleotides, the CDR3 is TGTGCCAGTAGGTGGGCCGGGGAGCTGTTTTTT. Protein sequence: CASRWAGELFF.

The V and J genes are TRBV20-1 and TRBJ1-5; 9 bases agree with TRBD1. Germline V lookup: CDR1 DFQATT, CDR2 SNEGSKA (reference sequence). The ends lost 4 bases at V and 7 bases at J; junction bases unmatched: 8. The CDR3 extends over 14 amino acids. The CDR3 reads CSATGTGNGQPQHF. DNA of the CDR3: TGCAGTGCTACGGGGACAGGGAATGGACAGCCCCAGCATTTT.

This clonotype was observed many times. The chain links TRBV7-9 to TRBJ2-1; D might be TRBD2 (6 bases). Germline V CDR1 and CDR2: SEHNR, FQNEAQ (reference sequence). This CDR3 has 13 residues. The V end was cut by 4 bases, the J end by 8 bases, with 12 bases between. The chain's CDR3 is CASSSQGGDEQFF. The CDR3 DNA reads as TGTGCCAGCAGCTCCCAGGGCGGGGATGAGCAGTTCTTC. Variable domain in full (rest from reference TRBV7-9 and TRBJ2-1): DTGVSQNPRHKITKRGQNVTFRCDPISEHNRLYWYRQTLGQGPEFLTYFQNEAQLEKSRLLSDRFSAERPKGSFSTLEIQRTEQGDSAMYLCASSSQGGDEQFFGPGTRLTVL.

At least ten counts were recorded for this clonotype. The chain recombines TRBV20-1 with TRBJ2-1; D might be TRBD2 (5 bases). The CDR3 extends over 15 amino acids. Germline CDR1 DFQATT, CDR2 SNEGSKA (reference sequence). V was shortened by 3 bases and J by 2 bases, with 14 bases between the two germline ends. This CDR3 is CSARIPAAPYNEQFF. The CDR3 coding sequence is TGCAGTGCTAGGATTCCAGCGGCGCCCTACAATGAGCAGTTCTTC.

The V and J genes are TRBV10-2 and TRBJ1-5; 7 bases map to TRBD1. The CDR3 has 14 residues. Trimming removed 7 bases from V and 4 bases from J; junction bases left unmatched: 7. Per the germline V gene, CDR1 is WSHSY and CDR2 is SAAADI. The CDR3 region is CASTPAGGNQPQHF. CDR3 nucleotides: TGCGCCAGCACCCCCGCAGGGGGTAATCAGCCCCAGCATTTT.

The chain recombines TRBV27 with TRBJ2-1, with D unclear. Trimming stripped 2 bases from V and 8 bases from J, with 10 bases between. Germline lookup yields CDR1 MNHEY and CDR2 SMNVEV (reference sequence). CDR3 size: 13 residues. The CDR3 nucleotides are TGTGCCAGCAGTTTAGGGTTAGAGCATGAGCAGTTCTTC. Translated, it gives CASSLGLEHEQFF.

This clonotype was counted many times. The V gene is TRBV2, the J gene TRBJ2-5, with 11 bases aligning to TRBD1. CDR1 and CDR2 from the germline V gene are SNHLY and FYNNEI. Trimming at V came to 5 bases and at J to 4 bases, leaving 6 bases not matched to a gene. CDR3 length: 15 amino acids. In nucleotides, the CDR3 is TGTGCCAGCAGTTTGGACAGGGGGCGCGCAGAGACCCAGTACTTC. Its translation: CASSLDRGRAETQYF.

This clonotype occurred a few times. The V call is TRBV11-2, the J call TRBJ1-2; possible D gene TRBD1, 5 bases. Germline assignment: CDR1 SGHAT and CDR2 FQNNGV. This CDR3 comprises 13 residues. V was shortened by 1 base and J by 8 bases, with 11 bases between the two germline ends. The CDR3 sequence is CASSLVGALGYTF. The CDR3 bases are TGTGCCAGCAGCTTAGTAGGGGCGTTAGGCTACACCTTC.